This T cell receptor beta chain was profiled in a study of T cell repertoires in cytomegalovirus infection. Broader study findings: Of the TCR beta families, the public ones yielded a cumulative frequency that identified carriers of CMV plus the relevant HLA. Dominating the ex vivo response were HLA-C-restricted CMV-specific TCR beta clonotypes.

This clonotype has more than one count but fewer than ten. The target antigen is unknown. This CDR3 contains 14 residues. CDR1 is SGDLS and CDR2 is YYNGEE in the germline V gene. Between the trimmed V and J ends, which lost 3 bases and 4 bases, there was a span of 13 bases. From the reads, TCRdb called clonotypes with MiXCR, one entry per CDR3 protein. The sample gives roughly 200,000 distinct CDR3 sequences, approximately 18% of which show up once; approximately 25% is in the top ten. The sequence was obtained from a human donor in good health (CMV status not recorded). Some clones in this sample may be carry-over from other donors' samples. The chain combines TRBV9 with TRBJ1-2, with D perhaps TRBD1 (6 bases). Sequenced sample: CD8+ T cells from PBMCs. The CDR3 loop is CASSGTQGIYGYTF. CDR3 sequence (DNA): TGTGCCAGCAGCGGAACACAGGGAATCTATGGCTACACCTTC.